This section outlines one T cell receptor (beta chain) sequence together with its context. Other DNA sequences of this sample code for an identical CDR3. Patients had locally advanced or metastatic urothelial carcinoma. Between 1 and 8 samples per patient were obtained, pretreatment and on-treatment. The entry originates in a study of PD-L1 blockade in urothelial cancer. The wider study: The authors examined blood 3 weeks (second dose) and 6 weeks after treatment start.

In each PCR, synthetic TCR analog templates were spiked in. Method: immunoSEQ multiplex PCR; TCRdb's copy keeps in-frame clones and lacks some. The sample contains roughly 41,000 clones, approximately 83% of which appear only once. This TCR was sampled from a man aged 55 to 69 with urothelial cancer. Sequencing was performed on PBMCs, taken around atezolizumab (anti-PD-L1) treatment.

The CDR3 loop is CASSLRDIGSYEQYF. The CDR3 nucleotides are TGTGCCAGCAGTTTGAGGGACATAGGATCATACGAGCAGTACTTC. This chain links TRBV28 with TRBJ2-7; TRBD1 is a possible D gene (6 bases). The CDR3 extends over 15 amino acids. V lost 3 bases, J lost 4 bases, and 16 bases lay in between. Germline CDR1 reads MDHEN; CDR2 reads SYDVKM.